Sequencing of this T cell receptor (beta chain) was carried out in a study of control samples from healthy donors and cancer patients. Germline lookup yields CDR1 DFQATT and CDR2 SNEGSKA (reference sequence). The CDR3 totals 11 residues. V lost 1 base, J lost 4 bases, and 3 bases lay in between. Libraries were prepared by immunoSEQ multiplex PCR; TCRdb keeps only in-frame clonotypes and omits some of them. This table holds 99,000 or so clones, under 90% found once. The sequencing sample was made of blood. The source of this sequence is a woman between 50 and 59 years old in good health. The chain links TRBV20-1 to TRBJ2-3; D gene unclear. The CDR3 DNA is TGCAGTGCTAGAGCATCAGATACGCAGTATTTT. Amino acids: CSARASDTQYF.